One sample yielded the 2 T cell receptor beta chains listed below, sequenced in a study of T cell clones after liver transplantation. Measured with immunoSEQ multiplex PCR; TCRdb has only the in-frame clones, and not every one. The sample has roughly 15,000 clones, 92% seen once. Sequences were derived from CD8+ T cells from blood, sampled before liver transplant. These receptors were collected from a human donor who received a liver transplant.

This clone appeared a single time. V gene TRBV2 combines with J gene TRBJ1-1; 8 bases line up with TRBD1. V trimming: 9 bases; J trimming: 6 bases; junction bases outside the gene matches: 12. Germline V gene lookup returns CDR1 SNHLY and CDR2 FYNNEI. The CDR3 extends over 14 amino acids. The chain's CDR3 is CAREWTGTRAEAFF. The CDR3, as DNA: TGTGCCAGGGAATGGACAGGGACCCGGGCTGAAGCTTTCTTT.

V gene TRBV5-1 combines with J gene TRBJ2-2; 8 bases line up with TRBD1. Germline CDR1 SGHRS, CDR2 YFSETQ. V was clipped by 3 bases and J by 1 base; unmatched bases: 8. The CDR3 is 17 residues long. CDR3 nucleotide sequence: TGCGCCAGCAGCTCCGACCGGACAGGGCTGAACACCGGGGAGCTGTTTTTT. Its translation is CASSSDRTGLNTGELFF. Combining the CDR3 with reference TRBV5-1 and TRBJ2-2 gives the whole variable domain KAGVTQTPRYLIKTRGQQVTLSCSPISGHRSVSWYQQTPGQGLQFLFEYFSETQRNKGNFPGRFSGRQFSNSRSEMNVSTLELGDSALYLCASSSDRTGLNTGELFFGEGSRLTVL.